One and the same sample provided the 16 T cell receptor beta chains below, sequenced in a study of spatial heterogeneity in lung cancer. Study-wide results and caveats: Counts of expanded intratumoral alpha and beta TCRs tracked tumor mutation counts.

In TCRdb, the 5' RACE reads were re-called with MiXCR into one record per CDR3 protein. The sample has fewer than 11,000 distinct CDR3 sequences, roughly 12% seen once. Time point in this sample: sample taken at primary tumor resection. These receptors' antigens are unknown. Source: lung tumor tissue, taken at surgery. Receptors originate from a male donor with early-stage non-small cell lung cancer.

Within the sample, this clonotype is medium-sized (0.01 to 0.1%). This beta chain is an unintended read in a library built for alpha chains; its size means little. The chain has TRBV6-6 and TRBJ2-3; TRBD2 is a possible D gene (5 bases). Trimming stripped 10 bases from V and 2 bases from J, with 13 bases between. CDR3 length: 13 amino acids. Germline loops: CDR1 MNHNY, CDR2 SVGAGI (reference sequence). Written as DNA, the CDR3 is TGTGCCACCGACTCGGGATCCACAGATACGCAGTATTTT. Protein sequence: CATDSGSTDTQYF.

This clonotype was seen repeatedly, ten times or more. Since it is a stray read in a library aimed at alpha chains, this beta chain has a size that is not meaningful. The rearrangement joins TRBV15 to TRBJ2-1; a possible D gene is TRBD2 (6 bases). The CDR3 covers 17 residues. The V and J ends lost 0 bases and 7 bases respectively, with 19 bases between them. CDR1 and CDR2 (germline): LNHNV, YYDKDF (reference sequence). CDR3 sequence (DNA): TGTGCCACCAGCAGAGATACTAGCCTCGATAGGGAGAATGAGCAGTTCTTC. This gives the protein CATSRDTSLDRENEQFF.

This clonotype has at least ten counts. The library was prepared for alpha chains; this beta chain is a stray read, so its frequency means little. V gene TRBV5-1 combines with J gene TRBJ2-2; TRBD2 matches at 8 bases. V trimming: 0 bases; J trimming: 4 bases; junction bases outside the gene matches: 8. The CDR3 totals 17 residues. Germline loops: CDR1 SGHRS, CDR2 YFSETQ. CDR3 bases: TGCGCCAGCAGCTTGGGTGGAGCGGGAGCTCTCACCGGGGAGCTGTTTTTT. Amino acid sequence: CASSLGGAGALTGELFF.

By frequency in the sample, this clonotype is medium-sized. Because this beta chain is a stray read in a library intended to capture alpha chains, its abundance should not be given much weight. V usage is TRBV20-1 and J usage is TRBJ1-2, with D hard to call. Germline CDR1 is DFQATT and CDR2 is SNEGSKA (reference sequence). The CDR3 is 13 amino acids. V lost 0 bases to trimming and J lost 7 bases, with 12 bases between them. Here the CDR3 reads CSAREVEFGGYTF. The DNA of the CDR3 is TGCAGTGCTAGAGAGGTCGAATTCGGTGGCTACACCTTC.

At least ten counts were recorded for this clonotype. As an off-target read in a library built for alpha chains, this beta chain has a frequency of little significance. The genes are TRBV20-1 and TRBJ2-3, with 8 bases that match TRBD2. J lost 4 bases, V lost 6 bases, and 6 bases had no gene match. Germline V lookup: CDR1 DFQATT, CDR2 SNEGSKA (reference sequence). The CDR3 has 13 residues. For the CDR3, the DNA is TGCAGTGCGGACCCGGGGGGGTCAGATACGCAGTATTTT. Translated: CSADPGGSDTQYF.

The sample holds many counts of this clonotype. This beta chain is a stray read from a library made for alpha chains; its abundance is not meaningful. This chain links TRBV19 with TRBJ1-5; 10 bases are a match to TRBD1. Germline loops: CDR1 LNHDA, CDR2 SQIVND (reference sequence). CDR3 length equals 20 residues. As DNA, the CDR3 is TGTGTGCCAGGGGTAGACCGGGACAGGGGACTCCCTTATAGCAATCAGCCCCAGCATTTT. Translating it yields CVPGVDRDRGLPYSNQPQHF.

Concerning this clonotype: Being off target in a library aimed at alpha chains, this beta chain has a size of little meaning. The V and J genes are TRBV9 and TRBJ1-1; TRBD1 matches at 7 bases. The CDR3 sequence is 12 residues long. After removal of 4 bases from V and 8 bases from J, the junction contained 5 bases not matched to a gene. The germline gives CDR1 SGDLS, CDR2 YYNGEE. The CDR3 region is CASSKQGREAFF. As DNA, the CDR3 is TGTGCCAGCAGCAAACAGGGGAGGGAAGCTTTCTTT.

On this clonotype: Within a library made for alpha chains, this beta chain is off target, and its count is uninformative. The chain joins TRBV20-1 to TRBJ1-4; unclear D gene. CDR3 length equals 15 residues. V shed 0 bases and J shed 7 bases, with 15 bases lying between them. Germline CDR1 and CDR2: DFQATT and SNEGSKA (reference sequence). CDR3 protein: CSARDWSTKGEKLFF. As DNA, the CDR3 is TGCAGTGCTAGAGATTGGAGTACAAAGGGTGAAAAACTGTTTTTT.

Many counts were recorded for this clonotype. This beta chain came through as a stray read in a library set up for alpha chains, and its size says little. The V gene is TRBV3-1, the J gene TRBJ2-7; a possible D gene is TRBD1 (5 bases). The CDR3 extends over 15 amino acids. CDR1 is LGHDT and CDR2 is YNNKEL in the germline V gene (reference sequence). Between the trimmed V and J ends, which lost 4 bases and 6 bases, there was a span of 19 bases. The chain's CDR3 is CASSPQEAQGAEQYF. The DNA of the CDR3 is TGTGCCAGCAGCCCACAAGAGGCTCAGGGCGCCGAGCAGTACTTC.

There are many counts of this clonotype. A library made for alpha chains picked up this beta chain off target, so its size means little. The genes are TRBV20-1 and TRBJ2-5; tentatively, D is TRBD1 or TRBD2 (5 bases each). Per germline, CDR1 DFQATT and CDR2 SNEGSKA (reference sequence). This CDR3 spans 15 amino acids. Deletions cut 2 bases from V and 1 base from J, with 14 bases between. CDR3 residues: CSARPATGPQETQYF. CDR3 DNA: TGCAGTGCTAGACCGGCGACGGGACCCCAAGAGACCCAGTACTTC.

This clonotype was seen at least ten times. With the library built for alpha chains, this beta chain is off target and its frequency is not meaningful. The chain joins TRBV20-1 to TRBJ1-4; no reliable D call. Per germline, CDR1 DFQATT and CDR2 SNEGSKA (reference sequence). The length of the CDR3 is 16 residues. V was clipped by 6 bases and J by 8 bases, with 25 bases between them. This chain's CDR3 is CSAQVPGRVFPEKLFF. The CDR3 region has the DNA TGCAGTGCCCAGGTTCCGGGGAGGGTCTTCCCAGAAAAACTGTTTTTT.

On this clonotype itself: This beta chain turned up in a library designed for alpha chains; as an off-target read, its abundance says little. The chain has TRBV6-5 and TRBJ2-6; a weak D match, TRBD2 (5 bases). Trimming shortened V by 4 bases and J by 0 bases, and 16 bases separated the two germline ends. Germline CDR1 and CDR2: MNHEY and SVGAGI. This CDR3 has 18 residues. The CDR3 here is CASSFRRRGSSGANVLTF. As DNA, the CDR3 is TGTGCCAGCAGTTTCCGACGCCGGGGAAGCTCTGGGGCCAACGTCCTGACTTTC.

This clonotype was observed at least ten times. The size of this beta chain means little, since it is a stray read in a library made for alpha chains. V is TRBV24-1 and J is TRBJ1-2, with TRBD1 matching 8 bases. V was pared by 3 bases and J by 7 bases, with 6 bases of the junction left unmatched. There are 14 residues in the CDR3. Germline values: CDR1 KGHDR, CDR2 SFDVKD. CDR3 sequence: CATSDQGAVFGYTF. CDR3 in DNA: TGTGCCACCAGTGATCAGGGGGCAGTATTTGGCTACACCTTC.

This clonotype has a handful of counts. For a library built for alpha chains, this beta chain is a stray read; little rests on its size. J is TRBJ2-6 and V is TRBV7-2, with 10 bases identical to TRBD1. With 3 bases clipped from V and 2 bases from J, the junction kept 4 bases outside the gene matches. Per the germline V gene, CDR1 is SGHTA and CDR2 is FQGNSA. The CDR3 has 17 amino acids. The CDR3 protein is CASSLGQGFAGANVLTF. In nucleotides, the CDR3 is TGTGCCAGCAGCTTGGGACAGGGGTTCGCTGGGGCCAACGTCCTGACTTTC.

The sample holds many counts of this clonotype. The library was prepared for alpha chains; this beta chain is a stray read, so its frequency means little. This chain uses TRBV14 with TRBJ2-6, with no clear D. With 4 bases removed from V and 4 bases from J, the gap between germline ends came to 20 bases. CDR1 and CDR2 (germline): SGHDN, FVKESK. This CDR3 comprises 18 residues. The CDR3 is CASSRSSWRNDGANVLTF. Written as DNA, the CDR3 is TGTGCCAGCAGCCGATCCTCGTGGCGGAACGACGGGGCCAACGTCCTGACTTTC. Full variable domain (outside the CDR3, taken from reference TRBV14 and TRBJ2-6): EAGVTQFPSHSVIEKGQTVTLRCDPISGHDNLYWYRRVMGKEIKFLLHFVKESKQDESGMPNNRFLAERTGGTYSTLKVQPAELEDSGVYFCASSRSSWRNDGANVLTFGAGSRLTVL.

Points on this clonotype: This beta chain represents an off-target read in a library built for alpha chains; its size is of limited meaning. The chain joins TRBV7-2 to TRBJ2-2, with D possibly called TRBD1 or TRBD2 (5 bases each). Germline-derived CDR1 and CDR2 are SGHTA and FQGNSA. V was cut by 1 base and J by 4 bases, with 7 bases left in between. There are 14 residues in the CDR3. The CDR3 DNA is TGTGCCAGCAGCTTAGGAGGGACCACCGGGGAGCTGTTTTTT. This translates into CASSLGGTTGELFF. The complete variable domain, with remaining parts taken from reference TRBV7-2 and TRBJ2-2, reads GAGVSQSPSNKVTEKGKDVELRCDPISGHTALYWYRQSLGQGLEFLIYFQGNSAPDKSGLPSDRFSAERTGGSVSTLTIQRTQQEDSAVYLCASSLGGTTGELFFGEGSRLTVL.